A single sample gave rise to the 2 T cell receptor beta chains below, sequenced in a study of blood T cell repertoires in COVID-19. The repertoire was sequenced with immunoSEQ multiplex PCR; TCRdb's copy has only in-frame clones and lacks some. The top ten clones hold about 1.7% of a sample with about 300,000 clones, approximately 91% of them seen once. Input material: PBMCs or T cells enriched from blood (not recorded which). Every receptor here comes from a woman aged 40 to 49 who had recovered from COVID-19.

The chain uses TRBV24-1 and TRBJ2-1; 7 bases match TRBD1. The germline gives CDR1 KGHDR, CDR2 SFDVKD. J was trimmed by 10 bases and V by 3 bases; bases with no gene match: 11. The CDR3 extends over 15 amino acids. CDR3 sequence: CATSDTTDRVREQFF. DNA of the CDR3: TGTGCCACCAGTGATACCACTGACAGGGTGAGAGAGCAGTTCTTC.

The chain combines TRBV27 with TRBJ1-6; 8 bases fit TRBD1. CDR1 is MNHEY, CDR2 SMNVEV, per germline (reference sequence). The CDR3 has 14 amino acids. J lost 9 bases, V lost 5 bases, and 6 bases had no gene match. The CDR3 nucleotides are TGTGCCAGCAGTCCAAGACAGGGGCCTTCACCCCTCCACTTT. Its translation is CASSPRQGPSPLHF.